This T cell receptor beta chain was retrieved from a study of blood T cell repertoires in COVID-19. Across the study: The study drew acute and convalescent COVID-19 samples from the United States, Italy and Spain. Sources were T cells, B-cell-depleted T cells, or PBMCs; the material itself was cDNA or gDNA.

In the source study's methods: Amplification with reference gene primers provided the estimates of nucleated cell counts. Using immunoSEQ multiplex PCR, the repertoire was profiled, and TCRdb retains in-frame clones only, with some absent. That table furnishes V, J and clone size, whereas the DNA furnished D and trimming. The data show roughly 96,000 clones, about 80% seen once. The material sequenced was peripheral blood. This clonotype was obtained from a man at least 80 years old with acute or convalescent COVID-19.

Here the CDR3 DNA reads TGTGCCAGCAGCCCTCAGACAGATACGCAGTATTTT. This gives the protein CASSPQTDTQYF. This chain uses TRBV7-2 with TRBJ2-3, with D unresolved. V lost 5 bases and J 3 bases, leaving 6 bases between the germline ends. This CDR3 comprises 12 residues. Germline V gene sequence: CDR1 SGHTA, CDR2 FQGNSA.